This T cell receptor beta chain was identified during a study of T cell changes during pregnancy in multiple sclerosis. The method was immunoSEQ multiplex PCR; TCRdb's version includes in-frame clones alone and lacks a portion of them. The data hold around 21,000 clones, with approximately 90% observed a single time. The J segment lost 3 bases and the V segment lost 0 bases, leaving 12 bases of the junction unmatched. CDR3 length: 18 amino acids. The germline CDR1 and CDR2 sequences are SGDLS and YYNGEE. This clonotype was sampled from a female donor in good health, enrolled as a control in a pregnancy study. The sample here was CD8+ T cells from peripheral blood mononuclear cells, taken in the third trimester of pregnancy. The V gene is TRBV9, the J gene TRBJ2-3; 8 nucleotides line up with TRBD2. CDR3 coding DNA: TGTGCCAGCAGCGTAGGGGGGGAAGATAGCGGGATAACAGATACGCAGTATTTT. It translates to CASSVGGEDSGITDTQYF.